In its sample, the clone carrying this TCR beta chain was seen many times. The antigen is not known. TCRdb redid the calling of the reads with MiXCR, one entry per CDR3 protein. The sample holds 150,000 to 160,000 distinct CDR3 sequences, about a quarter seen once. This entry comes from a study of T cell repertoires in cytomegalovirus infection. Overall study results and limits: Ex vivo responses were dominated by HLA-C-restricted CMV-specific TCR beta clonotypes. Individuals carrying CMV plus the relevant HLA were identified by cumulative frequency of public TCR beta families.

CDR1 is SGHTA, CDR2 FQGNSA, per germline. V was cut by 1 base and J by 5 bases, with 12 bases left in between. The CDR3 has 15 residues. This clonotype was sampled from a human donor in good health (CMV status not recorded). Some clones in this sample may be carry-over from other donors' samples. The V gene is TRBV7-2, the J gene TRBJ2-1; TRBD2 might be the D (5 bases). Material: PBMCs. DNA of the CDR3: TGTGCCAGCAGCTTAGGGTGGACTCCAAACAATGAGCAGTTCTTC. Protein product: CASSLGWTPNNEQFF.